The next 19 T cell receptor beta chains were all read from a single sample in a study of cytomegalovirus exposure and HLA in healthy donors (dated by TCRdb to the late 2010s). Receptors were amplified or captured by the immunoSEQ multiplex PCR assay. For the multiplex PCR, a mixture combining 60 forward primers for TCR Vbeta segments and 13 reverse primers for TCR Jbeta segments was used. TCRdb took over this immuneACCESS table, retaining in-frame rearrangements with V and J assigned. Such tables are incomplete; in checked studies, under half of the missing clones stem from an unresolved V gene, and the remainder is unexplained. This sample has roughly 120,000 clones in its table, and 81% of those were observed once. The ten largest clones take up under 4% of the sample. What was sequenced was PBMCs. Receptors were obtained from a woman aged 25-40 years in good health and CMV-seronegative.

This clone has only a few counts. The chain joins TRBV6-5 to TRBJ1-1, with D perhaps matching TRBD1 (5 bases). The CDR3 is 15 amino acids. Per the germline V gene, CDR1 is MNHEY and CDR2 is SVGAGI. V lost 5 bases and J 3 bases, leaving 16 bases between the germline ends. The CDR3 DNA reads as TGTGCCAGCAGTCGAGGCAGGGTGCGCCACACTGAAGCTTTCTTT. Residues: CASSRGRVRHTEAFF.

This chain joins TRBV28 and TRBJ2-7; 7 nucleotides match TRBD2. This CDR3 comprises 15 residues. Germline CDR1 and CDR2: MDHEN and SYDVKM. J was trimmed by 0 bases and V by 4 bases; bases with no gene match: 6. The CDR3 sequence is CASSSSGLTSYEQYF. CDR3 nucleotide sequence: TGTGCCAGCAGTTCTAGCGGCCTTACCTCCTACGAGCAGTACTTC.

In this sample, this clone turned up once. The chain employs TRBV7-9 and TRBJ1-1; D not resolved. V lost 2 bases and J lost 2, with 15 bases in between. The CDR3 sequence is 16 residues long. Germline loops: CDR1 SEHNR, CDR2 FQNEAQ (reference sequence). This CDR3 is CASSLLVGRLNTEAFF. The CDR3 nucleotides read TGTGCCAGCAGCTTATTAGTTGGGCGTTTAAACACTGAAGCTTTCTTT.

The J gene is TRBJ2-1, the V gene TRBV18; D possibly corresponds to TRBD2 (5 bases). The V end lost 6 bases, the J end lost 4 bases, and 10 bases lay between the germline ends. Germline V gene sequence: CDR1 KGHSH, CDR2 LQKENI. The CDR3 covers 13 residues. CDR3 sequence reads: CASSERTYNEQFF. The CDR3 coding sequence is TGTGCCAGCTCCGAGCGGACTTACAATGAGCAGTTCTTC.

This sequence joins TRBV7-3 and TRBJ2-7, with 10 bases lining up with TRBD1. CDR1 is SGHTA and CDR2 is FQGTGA in the germline V gene. The CDR3 has 15 residues. Unmatched junction bases numbered 8, after V lost 3 bases and J lost 6 bases. The CDR3 reads CASSFGQGEIGEQYF. The CDR3 nucleotides are TGTGCCAGCAGCTTTGGACAGGGGGAAATCGGCGAGCAGTACTTC.

This chain uses TRBV5-6 with TRBJ2-3; 12 bases align to TRBD2. The CDR3 extends over 17 amino acids. In germline, CDR1 is SGHDT, CDR2 YYEEEE. V was clipped by 0 bases and J by 3 bases; unmatched bases: 5. The CDR3 region is CASSLGPSGRGTDTQYF. In DNA, the CDR3 is TGTGCCAGCAGCTTGGGTCCTAGCGGGAGGGGGACAGATACGCAGTATTTT.

This clone turned up a few times. J is TRBJ2-7 and V is TRBV6-1, with 10 bases identical to TRBD2. V was clipped by 1 base and J by 3 bases; unmatched bases: 6. The CDR3 contains 16 residues. Germline CDR1 MNHNS, CDR2 SASEGT. The DNA for the CDR3 is TGTGCCAGCAGTGAAGACAGCGGGAGGGCTGTCTACGAGCAGTACTTC. Its translation is CASSEDSGRAVYEQYF.

The gene calls are TRBV5-1 and TRBJ1-2, with 8 bases lining up with TRBD1. The trim removed 4 bases at V and 4 bases at J, leaving 9 bases unmatched. Germline loops: CDR1 SGHRS, CDR2 YFSETQ. The CDR3 runs 15 residues. The CDR3 DNA reads as TGCGCCAGCAGCCCGCGACAGGGGATTTTCTATGGCTACACCTTC. It codes for CASSPRQGIFYGYTF.

The chain is built from TRBV6-5 and TRBJ2-1; 11 bases match TRBD2. CDR3 length: 15 amino acids. Germline CDR1 reads MNHEY; CDR2 reads SVGAGI. V trimming: 4 bases; J trimming: 7 bases; junction bases outside the gene matches: 6. The CDR3 DNA reads as TGTGCCAGCAGTTTAGGACTAGCGGGTGGGAATGAGCAGTTCTTC. It yields the protein CASSLGLAGGNEQFF.

This chain joins TRBV7-9 and TRBJ2-5; 9 positions agree with TRBD1. The DNA matches TRBJ2-7 better at its end, which makes the J call doubtful. The CDR3 extends over 13 amino acids. Germline CDR1 SEHNR, CDR2 FQNEAQ (reference sequence). For the CDR3, the DNA is TGTGCCAGCAGCCTGGACAGGGGCTACGAGCAGTACTTC. Translated: CASSLDRGYEQYF.

The chain is built from TRBV5-4 and TRBJ1-4, with unresolved D. This CDR3 has 14 residues. V lost 0 bases and J 5 bases, leaving 8 bases between the germline ends. Per the germline V gene, CDR1 is SGHNT and CDR2 is YYREEE (reference sequence). The chain's CDR3 is CASSLDSRNEKLFF. The CDR3 DNA reads TGTGCCAGCAGCTTGGACAGTCGGAATGAAAAACTGTTTTTT. Using reference TRBV5-4 and TRBJ1-4 for the parts outside the CDR3, the full variable domain is ETGVTQSPTHLIKTRGQQVTLRCSSQSGHNTVSWYQQALGQGPQFIFQYYREEENGRGNFPPRFSGLQFPNYSSELNVNALELDDSALYLCASSLDSRNEKLFFGSGTQLSVL.

This clone was detected once. V gene TRBV6-1 combines with J gene TRBJ2-7; tentative D call: TRBD1 (6 bases). Germline V gene sequence: CDR1 MNHNS, CDR2 SASEGT. V lost 0 bases, J lost 5 bases, and 14 bases lay in between. The CDR3 spans 15 residues. CDR3 DNA: TGTGCCAGCAGTGAAGCTCCGGGACATTACAACGAGCAGTACTTC. Translating gives CASSEAPGHYNEQYF.

To note about this clone: Its ends do not fully match the called genes, so a read error is possible. The chain carries TRBV7-9 and TRBJ2-7; 10 positions agree with TRBD1. CDR1 is SEHNR, CDR2 FQNEAQ, per germline (reference sequence). The CDR3 covers 13 residues. The CDR3 DNA reads as TGTTCCAGCCGGGGACAGGGGATCTACGAGCAGTACTTC. Protein: CSSRGQGIYEQYF.

The chain recombines TRBV7-2 with TRBJ1-2; D is perhaps TRBD1 (5 bases). The CDR3 totals 13 residues. Per the germline V gene, CDR1 is SGHTA and CDR2 is FQGNSA. With 1 base removed from V and 9 bases from J, the gap between germline ends came to 12 bases. Here the CDR3 reads CASSLVSDTRYTF. DNA for the CDR3: TGTGCCAGCAGCTTAGTTTCGGACACCCGCTACACCTTC.

V is TRBV23-1 and J is TRBJ2-5; TRBD1 aligns across 8 bases. TRBV23-1 qualifies as an ORF whose function is uncertain. This CDR3 is 16 amino acids long. Trimming cost V 3 bases and J 2 bases; bases outside gene matches: 8. Here the CDR3 reads CASSHIHRQGQETQYF. The CDR3 nucleotides are TGCGCCAGCAGTCACATTCACAGACAGGGGCAAGAGACCCAGTACTTC.

The chain carries TRBV11-2 and TRBJ2-5; 7 bases are a match to TRBD2. The CDR3 is made up of 16 amino acids. Germline V lookup: CDR1 SGHAT, CDR2 FQNNGV. V lost 0 bases to trimming and J lost 4 bases; unmatched junction nucleotides: 8. The CDR3 region is CASSLDFTGGGETQYF. DNA of the CDR3: TGTGCCAGCAGCTTAGATTTCACGGGAGGAGGAGAGACCCAGTACTTC.

The sample holds a few counts of this clone. This chain links TRBV2 with TRBJ2-5, with 8 bases lining up with TRBD2. The V gene's germline CDR1 is SNHLY and CDR2 FYNNEI. With V trimmed by 6 bases and J by 5 bases, 2 bases remained unmatched. The CDR3 is 12 amino acids. CDR3 protein: CASRPGGETQYF. In DNA form, the CDR3 reads TGTGCCAGCAGGCCGGGAGGGGAGACCCAGTACTTC. The variable domain in full, completed from reference TRBV2 and TRBJ2-5, reads EPEVTQTPSHQVTQMGQEVILRCVPISNHLYFYWYRQILGQKVEFLVSFYNNEISEKSEIFDDQFSVERPDGSNFTLKIRSTKLEDSAMYFCASRPGGETQYFGPGTRLLVL.

The chain uses TRBV7-2 and TRBJ2-5, with TRBD2 matching over 14 bases. TRBJ2-7 explains the end of the DNA better; the J call may be wrong. This CDR3 is built from 17 residues. CDR1 and CDR2 (germline): SGHTA, FQGNSA. The CDR3 reads CASSSHAGTSGSYEQYF. In nucleotides, the CDR3 is TGTGCCAGCAGCTCTCATGCAGGGACTAGCGGGAGTTACGAGCAGTACTTC.

Only a few counts were recorded for this clone. The chain joins TRBV7-9 to TRBJ1-1; possible D gene TRBD1, 6 bases. CDR3 length: 15 residues. The V and J ends lost 1 base and 4 bases respectively, with 13 bases between them. Germline CDR1 and CDR2: SEHNR and FQNEAQ (reference sequence). CDR3 residues: CASSLVLGGGTEAFF. CDR3 in DNA: TGTGCCAGCAGCTTAGTGTTAGGGGGTGGCACTGAAGCTTTCTTT.